The 18 T cell receptor beta chains below were found in one sample sequenced in a study of PD-1 blockade in classical Hodgkin lymphoma. The data were produced by immunoSEQ multiplex PCR, yet TCRdb's version contains in-frame clones alone and is incomplete. The repertoire includes about 15,000 clones, 89% of them detected once, and around 18% sits in the top ten. Stated time point: cycle 4 day 1 (C4D1), after more than five weeks of nivolumab. Relapses following autologous stem cell transplantation were seen in all patients, with brentuximab vedotin exposure varying. By magnetic negative selection, CD8+ T cells were isolated from the thawed PBMCs. The sequences come from CD8+ T cells from blood, collected before the fourth cycle of nivolumab. The receptors originated from a human donor with classical Hodgkin lymphoma.

V usage is TRBV2 and J usage is TRBJ2-7; D not certain. This CDR3 comprises 13 residues. Between the trimmed V and J ends, which lost 3 bases and 2 bases, there was a span of 8 bases. CDR1 SNHLY and CDR2 FYNNEI come from the germline V gene. The CDR3 nucleotides read TGTGCCAGCAGTGACGTCCGTACCTACGAGCAGTACTTC. Amino acid sequence: CASSDVRTYEQYF.

The gene calls are TRBV4-1 and TRBJ2-7; D possibly corresponds to TRBD1 (6 bases). The CDR3 sequence is 13 residues long. The germline V and J ends were trimmed by 0 bases and 5 bases, with 8 bases remaining between them. Germline CDR1 is MGHRA and CDR2 is YSYEKL. The CDR3: CASSQEGGDEQYF. CDR3 DNA sequence: TGCGCCAGCAGCCAAGAAGGGGGAGACGAGCAGTACTTC.

V gene TRBV5-6 combines with J gene TRBJ1-1, with 9 nucleotides matching TRBD1. Germline CDR1 reads SGHDT; CDR2 reads YYEEEE. This CDR3 is 13 amino acids long. Trimming removed 5 bases from V and 5 bases from J; junction bases left unmatched: 4. The CDR3 DNA is TGTGCCAGCAGAGAAGACAGGGGGACTGAAGCTTTCTTT. Encoded protein: CASREDRGTEAFF.

V usage is TRBV6-5 and J usage is TRBJ2-7, with TRBD1 matching over 12 bases. Germline CDR1 reads MNHEY; CDR2 reads SVGAGI. CDR3 length: 15 amino acids. J was trimmed by 4 bases and V by 6 bases; bases with no gene match: 7. Written as DNA, the CDR3 is TGTGCCAGCAGAACTCCGGGACAGGGGGCTTACGAGCAGTACTTC. This translates into CASRTPGQGAYEQYF.

Remarks on this clone: Mismatch with germline at one junction end may stem from a read error. Other DNA variants within this sample encode the same CDR3. The chain couples TRBV10-3 to TRBJ2-2; TRBD2 agrees at 9 bases. CDR3 length equals 15 residues. Germline CDR1 reads ENHRY; CDR2 reads SYGVKD. DNA of the CDR3: TGTGCCATCAGGACTAGCGGAACGAACACCGGGGAGTTGTTTTTT. This codes for CAIRTSGTNTGELFF.

V is TRBV28 and J is TRBJ1-6; 9 bases match TRBD1. J was trimmed by 6 bases and V by 8 bases; bases with no gene match: 5. CDR1 is MDHEN and CDR2 is SYDVKM in the germline V gene. This CDR3 region has 14 residues. The CDR3: CASDTGGSNSPLHF. The CDR3 DNA follows: TGTGCCAGCGACACAGGGGGCTCTAATTCACCCCTCCACTTT. The full variable domain, in which reference TRBV28 and TRBJ1-6 provide the parts outside the CDR3, is DVKVTQSSRYLVKRTGEKVFLECVQDMDHENMFWYRQDPGLGLRLIYFSYDVKMKEKGDIPEGYSVSREKKERFSLILESASTNQTSMYLCASDTGGSNSPLHFGNGTRLTVT.

Regarding this clone: The sample contains more than one DNA sequence encoding this CDR3. The V and J genes are TRBV6-5 and TRBJ1-2, with 8 bases matching TRBD1. Germline V gene data show CDR1 as MNHEY and CDR2 as SVGAGI. V lost 2 bases to trimming and J lost 11 bases; unmatched junction nucleotides: 13. This CDR3 is built from 15 residues. CDR3 region: CASSYGAGDTGGYTF. CDR3 bases: TGTGCCAGCAGTTACGGCGCGGGGGACACAGGGGGTTACACCTTC.

This sequence joins TRBV19 and TRBJ2-7; D gene uncertain. V lost 0 bases and J lost 3, with 12 bases in between. This CDR3 is built from 15 residues. CDR1 is LNHDA, CDR2 SQIVND, per germline (reference sequence). The CDR3 loop is CASSIDGAPLYEQYF. CDR3 nucleotides: TGTGCCAGTAGTATAGATGGCGCCCCTCTCTACGAGCAGTACTTC. Combining the CDR3 with reference TRBV19 and TRBJ2-7 gives the whole variable domain DGGITQSPKYLFRKEGQNVTLSCEQNLNHDAMYWYRQDPGQGLRLIYYSQIVNDFQKGDIAEGYSVSREKKESFPLTVTSAQKNPTAFYLCASSIDGAPLYEQYFGPGTRLTVT.

The rearrangement joins TRBV5-1 to TRBJ2-1; D tentatively reads TRBD1 or TRBD2 (5 bases each). The germline CDR1 and CDR2 sequences are SGHRS and YFSETQ. The CDR3 runs 15 residues. V was shortened by 4 bases and J by 3 bases, with 14 bases between the two germline ends. The CDR3 DNA reads as TGCGCCAGCAGCCAAGAGGGGAACATCTACAATGAGCAGTTCTTC. Translated, it gives CASSQEGNIYNEQFF.

The CDR3 DNA sequence: TGTGCCAGCAGCTTCAGCTACAATGAGCAGTTCTTC. The encoded protein is CASSFSYNEQFF. V gene TRBV5-4 combines with J gene TRBJ2-1; no firm D call. V lost 2 bases and J lost 3, with 3 bases in between. CDR3 size: 12 residues. Germline V gene data show CDR1 as SGHNT and CDR2 as YYREEE (reference sequence).

V and J are TRBV6-6 and TRBJ2-1; D ambiguous. The CDR3 is 12 amino acids. V shed 7 bases and J shed 3 bases, with 7 bases lying between them. CDR1 and CDR2 from the germline V gene are MNHNY and SVGAGI (reference sequence). The CDR3 region is CASTESYNEQFF. The CDR3 region has the DNA TGTGCCAGCACTGAGAGCTACAATGAGCAGTTCTTC.

The CDR3 DNA reads TGTGCCAGCAGCTCGGTCCGGGACACGACCTACAATGAGCAGTTCTTC. It translates to CASSSVRDTTYNEQFF. The chain recombines TRBV7-5 with TRBJ2-1; TRBD1 was called by the table and not checked on the DNA. TRBV7-5 corresponds to a pseudogene. CDR3 length equals 16 residues.

The chain has TRBV5-6 and TRBJ2-3; D ambiguous. Germline CDR1 is SGHDT and CDR2 is YYEEEE. There are 16 residues in the CDR3. The V end was cut by 1 base, the J end by 1 base, with 13 bases between. This CDR3 is CASSLKTDGGTDTQYF. The CDR3 coding sequence is TGTGCCAGCAGCTTGAAAACGGACGGAGGCACAGATACGCAGTATTTT.

The chain links TRBV11-2 to TRBJ2-7; the D call may be TRBD1 or TRBD2 (5 bases each). V was trimmed by 1 base and J by 5 bases, leaving 12 bases between them. CDR1 and CDR2 (germline): SGHAT, FQNNGV. CDR3 size: 14 residues. The CDR3 sequence is CASSLVAGTNEQYF. CDR3 in DNA: TGTGCCAGCAGCTTAGTGGCAGGGACGAACGAGCAGTACTTC.

The rearrangement joins TRBV11-1 to TRBJ2-7, with 8 bases lining up with TRBD1. V dropped 7 bases and J dropped 5; count of bases not matched to a gene: 4. Germline lookup yields CDR1 SGHAT and CDR2 FQDESV (reference sequence). This CDR3 comprises 12 residues. The CDR3 nucleotides are TGTGCCAGCACCTCGACAGGGGACGAGCAGTACTTC. Translation: CASTSTGDEQYF. The entire variable domain, with the rest obtained from reference TRBV11-1 and TRBJ2-7, is as follows: EAEVAQSPRYKITEKSQAVAFWCDPISGHATLYWYRQILGQGPELLVQFQDESVVDDSQLPKDRFSAERLKGVDSTLKIQPAELGDSAMYLCASTSTGDEQYFGPGTRLTVT.

This clone was counted a single time. The chain employs TRBV6-6 and TRBJ2-3, with TRBD1 as a possible D gene (5 bases). The CDR3 covers 14 residues. V was shortened by 4 bases and J by 0 bases, with 8 bases between the two germline ends. Germline lookup yields CDR1 MNHNY and CDR2 SVGAGI (reference sequence). The CDR3 coding sequence is TGTGCCAGCAGTTGGACACAGAGCACAGATACGCAGTATTTT. This gives the protein CASSWTQSTDTQYF.

The chain is built from TRBV5-6 and TRBJ2-7; no clear D. V was cut by 0 bases and J by 7 bases, with 8 bases left in between. The CDR3 covers 12 residues. Germline V CDR1 and CDR2: SGHDT, YYEEEE. CDR3 sequence: CASSLVGVEQYF. In DNA, the CDR3 is TGTGCCAGCAGCTTGGTTGGAGTTGAGCAGTACTTC.

V and J are TRBV27 and TRBJ2-3; 10 nucleotides align to TRBD2. The V gene end was trimmed by 5 bases and the J gene end by 1 base; junction bases not matched to a gene: 18. The CDR3 totals 20 residues. Germline CDR1 is MNHEY and CDR2 is SMNVEV (reference sequence). The CDR3 protein is CASSPTPFWASGSRTDTQYF. The DNA of the CDR3 is TGTGCCAGCAGTCCTACGCCCTTTTGGGCTAGCGGGAGTCGCACAGATACGCAGTATTTT.